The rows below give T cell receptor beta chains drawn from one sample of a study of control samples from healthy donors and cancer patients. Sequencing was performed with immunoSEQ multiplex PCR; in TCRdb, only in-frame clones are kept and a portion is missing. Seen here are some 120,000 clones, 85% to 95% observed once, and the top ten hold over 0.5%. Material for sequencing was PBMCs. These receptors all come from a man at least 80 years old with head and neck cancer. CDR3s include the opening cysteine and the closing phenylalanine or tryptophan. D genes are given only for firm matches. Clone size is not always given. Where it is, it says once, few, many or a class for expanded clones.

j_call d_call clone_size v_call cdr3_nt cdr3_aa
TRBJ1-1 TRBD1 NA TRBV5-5 TGTGCCAGCAGCAGAGGACAGGGGATCACTGAAGCTTTCTTT CASSRGQGITEAFF
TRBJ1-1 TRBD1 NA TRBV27 TGTGCCAGCAGAGAGGGACAGGGACGGACTGAAGCTTTCTTT CASREGQGRTEAFF
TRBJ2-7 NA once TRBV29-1 TGCAGCGTCCCTAGGCCCCCAACAACCTACGAGCAGTACTTC CSVPRPPTTYEQYF
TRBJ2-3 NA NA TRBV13 TGTGCCAGCAGCCGGAGGGTGGGCACAGATACGCAGTATTTT CASSRRVGTDTQYF
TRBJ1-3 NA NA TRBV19 TGTGCCAGTACCCGAGACGGACGCTCTGGAAACACCATATATTTT CASTRDGRSGNTIYF
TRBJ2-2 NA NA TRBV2 TGTGCCGGCTCTGGGCTAGCGTTGAACACCGGGGAGCTGTTTTTT CAGSGLALNTGELFF
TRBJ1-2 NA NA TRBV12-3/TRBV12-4 TGTGCCAGCACGGTAAACCCCTATGGCTACACCTTC CASTVNPYGYTF
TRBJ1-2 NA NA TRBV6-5 TGTGCCAGCAGTTACTTTACAGGGCAGGGCTATGGCTACACCTTC CASSYFTGQGYGYTF
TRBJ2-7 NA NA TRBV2 TGTGCCAGCAGCCAACAGGGACTTACCTACGAGCAGTACTTC CASSQQGLTYEQYF
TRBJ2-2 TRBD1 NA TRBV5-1 TGCGCCAGCACGCGGCAGGGGGCGTCGGGGGAGCTGTTTTTT CASTRQGASGELFF
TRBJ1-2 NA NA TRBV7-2 TGTGCCAGCAGCTTCGCGGGGAGGGGCTATGGCTACACCTTC CASSFAGRGYGYTF
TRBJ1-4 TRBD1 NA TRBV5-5 TGTGCCAGCAGCTCGCTACAGGGGGCGGAGGAAAAACTGTTTTTT CASSSLQGAEEKLFF
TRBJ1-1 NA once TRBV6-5 TGTGCCAGCAGTCCGAGACTGAACACTGAAGCTTTCTTT CASSPRLNTEAFF
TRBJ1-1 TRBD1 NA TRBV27 TGTGCCAGCAGTCCGTTATGGACAGGGAACACTGAAGCTTTCTTT CASSPLWTGNTEAFF